This T cell receptor (beta chain) emerged from a study of shared clonotypes between healthy human individuals. Turning to the study itself: The study drew on a couple of women and a few men aged 18 to 49 as donors.

On this clone itself: The antigen is unknown. Other DNA sequences in the same sample also yield this CDR3.

Study-level results: It was observed that roughly 5% of naive CD4 clonotypes were shared across a handful of donors. Memory subsets generally showed smaller estimated richness than naive subsets did.

Each cell subset's genomic DNA was divided evenly among several immunoSEQ plates. The data were produced by immunoSEQ multiplex PCR, yet TCRdb's version contains in-frame clones alone and is incomplete. Among around 2.1 million clones listed, around 95% were seen once. Trimming pared 0 bases from V and 3 bases from J, leaving 7 bases between. The germline V gene has CDR1 SGHRS and CDR2 YFSETQ. The CDR3 runs 13 residues. V and J are TRBV5-1 and TRBJ2-7; TRBD2 might be the D (5 bases). The TCR sequence derives from a young man in good health. Sequencing was done on a sample of naive CD4+ T cells sorted from blood. As to subset: CD45RA+ positively selected. The CDR3 loop reads CASSLASGYEQYF. The CDR3 coding sequence is TGCGCCAGCAGCTTGGCCAGCGGCTACGAGCAGTACTTC.